This TCR beta chain emerged from a study of blood T cell repertoires in COVID-19. Background on the study: Sample material is recorded as cDNA or gDNA derived from T cells, B-cell-depleted T cells, or PBMCs.

The CDR3 covers 14 residues. Trimming stripped 5 bases from V and 2 bases from J, with 12 bases between. Germline V gene sequence: CDR1 PRHDT, CDR2 FYEKMQ (reference sequence). Participants had their cohort set by participant-reported clinical history. Per the original methods: The assay estimated nucleated cells by amplifying reference gene primers. Profiling relied on immunoSEQ multiplex PCR, and the TCRdb table lists in-frame clones only, not all of them. V and J calls and clone size follow that table, whereas D and trimming were derived from the DNA. The sample consists of about 160,000 clones, about 80% of them appearing once.

The V call is TRBV13, the J call TRBJ1-2; the D is unclear. This receptor was obtained from a woman aged 55-69 years who had recovered from COVID-19. Sequenced: PBMCs or T cells enriched from blood (not recorded which). The DNA of the CDR3 is TGTGCCAGCAGCCCTGACCTAGCCAACTATGGCTACACCTTC. It is translated as CASSPDLANYGYTF.